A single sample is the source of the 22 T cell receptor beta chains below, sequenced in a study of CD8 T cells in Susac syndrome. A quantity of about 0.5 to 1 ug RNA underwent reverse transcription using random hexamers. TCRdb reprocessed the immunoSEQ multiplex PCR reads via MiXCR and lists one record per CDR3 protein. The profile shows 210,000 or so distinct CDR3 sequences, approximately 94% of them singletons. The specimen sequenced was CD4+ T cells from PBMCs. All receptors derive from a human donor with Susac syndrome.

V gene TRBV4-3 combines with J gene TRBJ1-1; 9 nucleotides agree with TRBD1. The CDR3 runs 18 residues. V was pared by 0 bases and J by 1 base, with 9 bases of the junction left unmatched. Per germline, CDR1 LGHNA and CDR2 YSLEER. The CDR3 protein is CASSQEVAGTGRNTEAFF. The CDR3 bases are TGCGCCAGCAGCCAAGAAGTGGCAGGGACAGGGAGGAACACTGAAGCTTTCTTT.

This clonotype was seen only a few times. The chain's CDR3 is CASSTTVLEAFF. The CDR3 coding sequence is TGTGCCAGCAGCACGACAGTCCTCGAAGCTTTCTTT. The V gene is TRBV7-9, the J gene TRBJ1-1, with D possibly being TRBD1 (5 bases). From germline, CDR1 is SEHNR and CDR2 FQNEAQ (reference sequence). The CDR3 length is 12 residues. Trimming took 5 bases from V and 8 from J, leaving 12 bases between them. Looking up the rest from reference TRBV7-9 and TRBJ1-1 gives the full variable domain: DTGVSQNPRHKITKRGQNVTFRCDPISEHNRLYWYRQTLGQGPEFLTYFQNEAQLEKSRLLSDRFSAERPKGSFSTLEIQRTEQGDSAMYLCASSTTVLEAFFGQGTRLTVV.

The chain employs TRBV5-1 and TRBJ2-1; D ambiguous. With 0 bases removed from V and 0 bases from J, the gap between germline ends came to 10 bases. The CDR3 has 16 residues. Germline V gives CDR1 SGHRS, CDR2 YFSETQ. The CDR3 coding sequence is TGCGCCAGCAGCTTGGGACCTCTGAGCTCCTACAATGAGCAGTTCTTC. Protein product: CASSLGPLSSYNEQFF. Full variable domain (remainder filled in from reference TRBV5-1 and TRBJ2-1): KAGVTQTPRYLIKTRGQQVTLSCSPISGHRSVSWYQQTPGQGLQFLFEYFSETQRNKGNFPGRFSGRQFSNSRSEMNVSTLELGDSALYLCASSLGPLSSYNEQFFGPGTRLTVL.

The DNA of the CDR3 is TGTGCCAGCAGCCAAGGCACGGAAGAGACCCAGTACTTC. Protein product: CASSQGTEETQYF. V is TRBV4-2 and J is TRBJ2-5; D unclear. Trimming stripped 1 base from V and 3 bases from J, with 6 bases between. The CDR3 contains 13 residues. The germline V gene has CDR1 LGHNA and CDR2 YNFKEQ.

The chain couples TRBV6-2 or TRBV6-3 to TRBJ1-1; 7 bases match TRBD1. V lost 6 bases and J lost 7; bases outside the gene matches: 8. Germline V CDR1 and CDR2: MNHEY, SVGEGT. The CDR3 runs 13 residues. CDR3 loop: CASSGDRVGEAFF. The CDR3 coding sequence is TGTGCCAGCAGCGGAGACAGGGTGGGTGAAGCTTTCTTT.

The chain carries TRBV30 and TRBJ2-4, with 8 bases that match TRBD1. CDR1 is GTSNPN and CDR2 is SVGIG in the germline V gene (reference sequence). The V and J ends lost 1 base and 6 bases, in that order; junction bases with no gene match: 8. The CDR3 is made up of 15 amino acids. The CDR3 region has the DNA TGTGCCTGGAGTGAGGGACAGGATTTTTTAAACATTCAGTACTTC. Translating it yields CAWSEGQDFLNIQYF.

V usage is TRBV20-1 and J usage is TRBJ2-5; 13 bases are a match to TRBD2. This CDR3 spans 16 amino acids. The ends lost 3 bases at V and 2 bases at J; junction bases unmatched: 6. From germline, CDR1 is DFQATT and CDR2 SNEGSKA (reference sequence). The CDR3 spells CSASPLAGGRQETQYF. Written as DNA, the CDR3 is TGCAGTGCTAGCCCACTAGCGGGGGGGCGACAAGAGACCCAGTACTTC.

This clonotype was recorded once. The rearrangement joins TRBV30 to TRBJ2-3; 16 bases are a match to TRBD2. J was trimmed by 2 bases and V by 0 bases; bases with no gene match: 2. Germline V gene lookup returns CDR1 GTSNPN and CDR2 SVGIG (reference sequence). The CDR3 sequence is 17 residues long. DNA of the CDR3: TGTGCCTGGAGTGTGGGACTAGCGGGGGGGTCCACAGATACGCAGTATTTT. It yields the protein CAWSVGLAGGSTDTQYF.

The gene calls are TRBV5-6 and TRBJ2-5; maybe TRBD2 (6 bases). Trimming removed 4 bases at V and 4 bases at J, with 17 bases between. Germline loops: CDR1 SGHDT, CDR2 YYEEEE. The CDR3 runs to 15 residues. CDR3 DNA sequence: TGTGCCAGCAGCAGACCGGGACTCGCTAGAGAGACCCAGTACTTC. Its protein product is CASSRPGLARETQYF.

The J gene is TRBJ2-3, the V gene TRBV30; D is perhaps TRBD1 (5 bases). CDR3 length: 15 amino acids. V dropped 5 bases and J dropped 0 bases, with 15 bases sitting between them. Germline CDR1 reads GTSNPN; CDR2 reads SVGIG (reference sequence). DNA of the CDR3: TGTGCCTGGGCAGACATTCAGGGAAGCACAGATACGCAGTATTTT. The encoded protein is CAWADIQGSTDTQYF. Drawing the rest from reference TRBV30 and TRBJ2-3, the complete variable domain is SQTIHQWPATLVQPVGSPLSLECTVEGTSNPNLYWYRQAAGRGLQLLFYSVGIGQISSEVPQNLSASRPQDRQFILSSKKLLLSDSGFYLCAWADIQGSTDTQYFGPGTRLTVL.

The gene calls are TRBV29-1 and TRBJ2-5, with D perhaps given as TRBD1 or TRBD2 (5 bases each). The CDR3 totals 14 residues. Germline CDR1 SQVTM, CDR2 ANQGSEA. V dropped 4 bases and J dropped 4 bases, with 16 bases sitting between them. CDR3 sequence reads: CSVVSGSGGETQYF. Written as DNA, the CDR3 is TGCAGCGTTGTGTCAGGGTCCGGAGGAGAGACCCAGTACTTC.

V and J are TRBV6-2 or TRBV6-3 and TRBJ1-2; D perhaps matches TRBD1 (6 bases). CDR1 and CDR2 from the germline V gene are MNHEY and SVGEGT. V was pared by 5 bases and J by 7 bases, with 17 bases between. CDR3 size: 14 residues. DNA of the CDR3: TGTGCCAGCAGTAACCCCACGGGGGCGGCTGGCTACACCTTC. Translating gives CASSNPTGAAGYTF.

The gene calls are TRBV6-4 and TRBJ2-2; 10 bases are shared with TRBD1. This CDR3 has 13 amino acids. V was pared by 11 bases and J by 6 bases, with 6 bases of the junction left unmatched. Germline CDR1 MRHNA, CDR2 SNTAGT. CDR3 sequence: CAAPGQGSGELFF. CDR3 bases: TGTGCCGCCCCGGGACAGGGGTCCGGGGAGCTGTTTTTT.

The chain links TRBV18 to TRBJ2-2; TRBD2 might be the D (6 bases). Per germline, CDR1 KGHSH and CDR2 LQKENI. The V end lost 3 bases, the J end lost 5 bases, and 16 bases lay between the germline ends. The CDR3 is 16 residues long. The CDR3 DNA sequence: TGTGCCAGCTCACCGGCGGTGGGACTCGCAACCGGGGAGCTGTTTTTT. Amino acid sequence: CASSPAVGLATGELFF.

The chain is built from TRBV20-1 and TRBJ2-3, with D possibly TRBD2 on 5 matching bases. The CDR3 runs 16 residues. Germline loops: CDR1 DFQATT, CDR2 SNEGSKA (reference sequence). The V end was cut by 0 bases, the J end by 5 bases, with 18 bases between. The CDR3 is CSARDLTRGLGDTQYF. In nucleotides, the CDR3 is TGCAGTGCTAGAGATCTGACCCGTGGACTTGGAGATACGCAGTATTTT.

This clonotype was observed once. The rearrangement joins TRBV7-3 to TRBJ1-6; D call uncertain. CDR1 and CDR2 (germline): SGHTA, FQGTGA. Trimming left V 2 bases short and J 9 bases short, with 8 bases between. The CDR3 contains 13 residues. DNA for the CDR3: TGTGCCAGCAGCTTAGAGGTCGGTTCACCCCTCCACTTT. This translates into CASSLEVGSPLHF.

The CDR3 bases are TGTGCCAGCAGTTTAGTGGAAAGAGGTGGCTACACCTTC. It specifies CASSLVERGGYTF. This chain links TRBV12-3 or TRBV12-4 with TRBJ1-2; D gene ambiguous. There are 13 residues in the CDR3. Trimming stripped 1 base from V and 7 bases from J, with 10 bases between.

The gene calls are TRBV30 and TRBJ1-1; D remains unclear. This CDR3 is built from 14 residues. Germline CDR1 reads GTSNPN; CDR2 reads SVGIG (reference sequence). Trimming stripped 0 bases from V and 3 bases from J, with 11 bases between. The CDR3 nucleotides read TGTGCCTGGAGTGTACGTGTGGGTGACACTGAAGCTTTCTTT. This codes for CAWSVRVGDTEAFF.

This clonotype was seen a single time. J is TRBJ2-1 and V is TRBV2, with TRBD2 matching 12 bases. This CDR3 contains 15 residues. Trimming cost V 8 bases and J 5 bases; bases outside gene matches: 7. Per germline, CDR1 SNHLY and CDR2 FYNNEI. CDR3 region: CASAELAGGHNEQFF. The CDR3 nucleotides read TGTGCCAGCGCTGAACTAGCGGGGGGACACAATGAGCAGTTCTTC.

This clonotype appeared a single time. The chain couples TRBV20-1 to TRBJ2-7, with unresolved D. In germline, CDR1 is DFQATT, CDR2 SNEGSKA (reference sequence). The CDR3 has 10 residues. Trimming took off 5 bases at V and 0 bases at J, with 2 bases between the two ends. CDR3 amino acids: CSAGSYEQYF. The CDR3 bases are TGCAGTGCTGGCTCCTACGAGCAGTACTTC.

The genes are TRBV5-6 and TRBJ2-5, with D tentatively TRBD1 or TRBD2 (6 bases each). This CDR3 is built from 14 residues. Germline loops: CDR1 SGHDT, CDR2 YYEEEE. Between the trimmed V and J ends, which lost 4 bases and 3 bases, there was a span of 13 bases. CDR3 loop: CASSLVEGEETQYF. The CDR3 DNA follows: TGTGCCAGCAGCCTTGTGGAGGGGGAAGAGACCCAGTACTTC.

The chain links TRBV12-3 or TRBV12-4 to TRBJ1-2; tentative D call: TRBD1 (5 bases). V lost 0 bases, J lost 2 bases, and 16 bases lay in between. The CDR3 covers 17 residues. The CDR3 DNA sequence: TGTGCCAGCAGTTTAGCCTTGGGGCAGGGCGGAAACTATGGCTACACCTTC. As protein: CASSLALGQGGNYGYTF.